Listed below are T cell receptor beta chains from one sample, sequenced in a study of blood T cell repertoires in COVID-19. TCRdb's copy holds only in-frame clones and misses some; the assay was immunoSEQ multiplex PCR. The sample lists around 100,000 clones, roughly 85% seen once, with approximately 30% in the top ten. Sequenced: peripheral blood. The origin of the receptors is a man between 65 and 85 years old with active or convalescent COVID-19. Each CDR3 is given with its conserved first and last residue. The D gene is left open where the match is weak. Clone size, where shown, is once, few, many, or a class for clones that have expanded.

v_call: TRBV5-5
d_call: TRBD1
clone_size: NA
j_call: TRBJ2-7
cdr3_nt: TGTGCCAGCAGCCTGGACAGGATATTCCTCTACGAGCAGTACTTC
cdr3_aa: CASSLDRIFLYEQYF

v_call: TRBV7-2
d_call: TRBD2
clone_size: NA
j_call: TRBJ2-7
cdr3_nt: TGTGCCAGCAGCTTAGTTAGCGGGAGGGAAGAGCAGTACTTC
cdr3_aa: CASSLVSGREEQYF

v_call: TRBV10-3
d_call: TRBD1
clone_size: NA
j_call: TRBJ1-2
cdr3_nt: TGTGCCATCAGTGGGCCCGGGACAGGGGATAGGTCCAACTATGGCTACACCTTC
cdr3_aa: CAISGPGTGDRSNYGYTF

v_call: TRBV6-6
d_call: TRBD1
clone_size: NA
j_call: TRBJ1-6
cdr3_nt: TGTGCCAGCGCCTCCGGGACAGACAATTCACCCCTCCACTTT
cdr3_aa: CASASGTDNSPLHF

v_call: TRBV5-4
d_call: TRBD2
clone_size: NA
j_call: TRBJ2-7
cdr3_nt: TGTGCCAGCAGCCCAGGACTAGCGGACTCCTACGAGCAGTACTTC
cdr3_aa: CASSPGLADSYEQYF

v_call: TRBV28
d_call: NA
clone_size: NA
j_call: TRBJ1-2
cdr3_nt: TGTGCCAGCAGTTTACCCTGGGGAGGAGGGGAATACTATGGCTACACCTTC
cdr3_aa: CASSLPWGGGEYYGYTF

v_call: TRBV20-1
d_call: TRBD1
clone_size: NA
j_call: TRBJ2-5
cdr3_nt: TGCAGCAGCGGACAGGAAGAGACCCAGTACTTC
cdr3_aa: CSSGQEETQYF

v_call: TRBV10-3
d_call: TRBD1
clone_size: NA
j_call: TRBJ1-4
cdr3_nt: TGTGCCATCAGTGGGGGACAGGGTAATGAAAAACTGTTTTTT
cdr3_aa: CAISGGQGNEKLFF

v_call: TRBV18
d_call: TRBD1
clone_size: NA
j_call: TRBJ1-6
cdr3_nt: TGTGCCAGCTCCCAGAACAGGGGTCCGGATTCACCCCTCCACTTT
cdr3_aa: CASSQNRGPDSPLHF

v_call: TRBV19
d_call: TRBD1
clone_size: NA
j_call: TRBJ2-7
cdr3_nt: TGTGCCAGTAGTGTGGCAGGGACAGGGACCTCCTACGAGCAGTACTTC
cdr3_aa: CASSVAGTGTSYEQYF

v_call: TRBV2
d_call: NA
clone_size: NA
j_call: TRBJ1-4
cdr3_nt: TGTGCCAGCAGTGCCTTACGAGATGAAAAACTGTTTTTT
cdr3_aa: CASSALRDEKLFF

v_call: TRBV28
d_call: TRBD2
clone_size: NA
j_call: TRBJ2-1
cdr3_nt: TGTGCCAGCAGTTTATCTAGCGGGAGGAGTTACAATGAGCAGTTCTTC
cdr3_aa: CASSLSSGRSYNEQFF

v_call: TRBV5-1
d_call: NA
clone_size: NA
j_call: TRBJ1-1
cdr3_nt: TGCGCCAGCAGCTTGGGTCAACCTGGCGGCACTGAAGCTTTCTTT
cdr3_aa: CASSLGQPGGTEAFF

v_call: TRBV10-3
d_call: NA
clone_size: few
j_call: TRBJ1-1
cdr3_nt: TGTGCCATCAGTGAGGGTGGGCGCACTGAAGCTTTCTTT
cdr3_aa: CAISEGGRTEAFF

v_call: TRBV6-5
d_call: NA
clone_size: NA
j_call: TRBJ2-7
cdr3_nt: TGTGCCAGCAGTCTTCCAGGGACCTACGAGCAGTACTTC
cdr3_aa: CASSLPGTYEQYF

v_call: TRBV13
d_call: NA
clone_size: NA
j_call: TRBJ1-2
cdr3_nt: TGTGCCAGCAGCTTCGGACAAAACTCTAACTATGGCTACACCTTC
cdr3_aa: CASSFGQNSNYGYTF

v_call: TRBV4-3
d_call: TRBD2
clone_size: NA
j_call: TRBJ2-5
cdr3_nt: TGCGCCAGCAGCCAAGATATCTGGGGCGGGGGGCAAGAGACCCAGTACTTC
cdr3_aa: CASSQDIWGGGQETQYF

v_call: TRBV5-1
d_call: TRBD1
clone_size: NA
j_call: TRBJ2-2
cdr3_nt: TGCGCCAGCAGCCACACACTGGACAGGGAAAACACCGGGGAGCTGTTTTTT
cdr3_aa: CASSHTLDRENTGELFF

v_call: TRBV9
d_call: TRBD1
clone_size: NA
j_call: TRBJ1-2
cdr3_nt: TGTGCCAGCAGCCCTGGACAGGGCGATGGCTACACCTTC
cdr3_aa: CASSPGQGDGYTF

v_call: TRBV6-2/TRBV6-3
d_call: TRBD1
clone_size: NA
j_call: TRBJ2-1
cdr3_nt: TGTGCCAGCAGTTACCACCGAGACAGGGCCAATGAGCAGTTCTTC
cdr3_aa: CASSYHRDRANEQFF